These 24 T cell receptor beta chains originate from one sample sequenced in a study of long-term antiretroviral therapy in people with HIV. Run at survey level, the immunoSEQ assay was version v3.0. Produced via immunoSEQ multiplex PCR; TCRdb's table is partial and in-frame only. Of 11,000 to 15,000 clones listed, 70% to 85% are singletons. Material: unsorted PBMCs, obtained 1.8 years before starting antiretroviral therapy. All receptors derive from a woman aged 40 to 55 with HIV.

The J gene is TRBJ2-1, the V gene TRBV7-9; D is uncertain. This CDR3 has 11 amino acids. V lost 2 bases and J 6 bases, leaving 2 bases between the germline ends. Germline V lookup: CDR1 SEHNR, CDR2 FQNEAQ (reference sequence). As DNA, the CDR3 is TGTGCCAGCAGCTTATTCAATGAGCAGTTCTTC. It yields the protein CASSLFNEQFF.

The chain couples TRBV7-9 to TRBJ2-1, with 13 bases that match TRBD2. The CDR3 is 19 residues long. The germline V gene encodes CDR1 SEHNR and CDR2 FQNEAQ (reference sequence). Germline trimming cut 6 bases from V and 1 base from J; bases unmatched to any gene: 12. Written as DNA, the CDR3 is TGTGCCAGCAGTTCTGGACTAGCGGGAGCCCCTTGGTCCTACAATGAGCAGTTCTTC. It is translated as CASSSGLAGAPWSYNEQFF.

V is TRBV27 and J is TRBJ1-1; D gene unclear. CDR1 and CDR2 (germline): MNHEY, SMNVEV (reference sequence). V was pared by 3 bases and J by 7 bases, with 18 bases between. This CDR3 has 15 residues. The CDR3 DNA reads TGTGCCAGCAGTTTTCCCCCACAACCCTCGAATGAAGCTTTCTTT. Its translation is CASSFPPQPSNEAFF.

V is TRBV6-5 and J is TRBJ1-1; D ambiguous. CDR3 length equals 13 residues. Germline CDR1 and CDR2: MNHEY and SVGAGI. The V end was cut by 2 bases, the J end by 1 base, with 5 bases between. CDR3 nucleotide sequence: TGTGCCAGCAGTTACCGGCAGAACACTGAAGCTTTCTTT. Amino acids: CASSYRQNTEAFF.

V is TRBV25-1 and J is TRBJ2-7, with D perhaps matching TRBD1 (6 bases). The CDR3 sequence is 14 residues long. V lost 5 bases, J lost 4 bases, and 15 bases lay in between. Germline V CDR1 and CDR2: MGHDK, SYGVNS. The CDR3 reads CASSPHRVFYEQYF. In nucleotides, the CDR3 is TGTGCCAGCAGTCCGCACAGGGTTTTTTACGAGCAGTACTTC.

V and J are TRBV7-8 and TRBJ1-1; 9 bases map to TRBD1. Germline loops: CDR1 SGHVS, CDR2 FQNEAQ. After removal of 5 bases from V and 0 bases from J, the junction contained 7 bases not matched to a gene. The CDR3 contains 16 residues. The CDR3 sequence is CASSRGQGRMNTEAFF. CDR3 bases: TGTGCCAGCAGCCGTGGACAGGGGCGGATGAACACTGAAGCTTTCTTT.

This chain uses TRBV28 with TRBJ2-1; D unresolved. CDR1 and CDR2 (germline): MDHEN, SYDVKM. The CDR3 is 14 amino acids. Trimming took off 3 bases at V and 0 bases at J, with 6 bases between the two ends. This CDR3 is CASSFVDSYNEQFF. DNA for the CDR3: TGTGCCAGCAGTTTCGTCGACTCCTACAATGAGCAGTTCTTC.

V usage is TRBV19 and J usage is TRBJ1-1; tentatively, D is TRBD1 (6 bases). Germline loops: CDR1 LNHDA, CDR2 SQIVND (reference sequence). The CDR3 is made up of 14 amino acids. V was clipped by 4 bases and J by 4 bases, with 13 bases between them. CDR3 residues: CASSNREGGTEAFF. The CDR3 coding sequence is TGTGCCAGTAGTAACCGGGAGGGGGGCACTGAAGCTTTCTTT.

The chain employs TRBV6-1 and TRBJ1-5; D perhaps matches TRBD1 (6 bases). The germline V gene encodes CDR1 MNHNS and CDR2 SASEGT. V was shortened by 9 bases and J by 6 bases, with 18 bases between the two germline ends. The CDR3 spans 14 residues. The CDR3: CARYRQESGQPQHF. CDR3 DNA: TGTGCCAGATATAGACAGGAGTCAGGTCAGCCCCAGCATTTT.

This rearrangement joins TRBV2 to TRBJ2-1, with D perhaps TRBD1 (5 bases). V shed 6 bases and J shed 4 bases, with 7 bases lying between them. Germline V CDR1 and CDR2: SNHLY, FYNNEI. The CDR3 sequence is 12 residues long. CDR3 sequence reads: CASRTDYNEQFF. CDR3 nucleotides: TGTGCCAGCAGGACAGATTACAATGAGCAGTTCTTC.

J is TRBJ2-3 and V is TRBV29-1; 9 bases align to TRBD2. CDR1 and CDR2 (germline): SQVTM, ANQGSEA. The length of the CDR3 is 12 residues. This chain's CDR3 is CNAGTSPDTQYF. CDR3 nucleotide sequence: TGCAACGCCGGGACTAGCCCAGATACGCAGTATTTT.

This clone is a singleton in its sample. The chain joins TRBV7-9 to TRBJ2-3; D perhaps matches TRBD2 (5 bases). The V end was cut by 5 bases, the J end by 4 bases, with 16 bases between. The CDR3 is 15 amino acids. Germline V gene lookup returns CDR1 SEHNR and CDR2 FQNEAQ (reference sequence). As DNA, the CDR3 is TGTGCCAGCAGCACCCCTCGGGGTAGCGCAGATACGCAGTATTTT. Encoded protein: CASSTPRGSADTQYF.

This chain uses TRBV4-1 with TRBJ1-1; 7 positions match TRBD1. Trimming removed 4 bases from V and 8 bases from J; junction bases left unmatched: 13. The CDR3 is 15 amino acids. The germline CDR1 and CDR2 sequences are MGHRA and YSYEKL. The CDR3 reads CASSLNLPGGREAFF. CDR3 nucleotides: TGCGCCAGCAGCCTTAACCTCCCAGGGGGTCGGGAAGCTTTCTTT.

CDR3 region: CASGGQGQVPYNEQFF. CDR3 nucleotides: TGCGCCAGCGGGGGACAGGGACAAGTTCCCTACAATGAGCAGTTCTTC. This rearrangement joins TRBV5-1 to TRBJ2-1; 9 bases match TRBD1. Germline V CDR1 and CDR2: SGHRS, YFSETQ. The CDR3 consists of 16 residues. J was trimmed by 2 bases and V by 7 bases; bases with no gene match: 10.

The V and J genes are TRBV2 and TRBJ1-5; 7 nucleotides match TRBD1. Germline V gives CDR1 SNHLY, CDR2 FYNNEI. J was trimmed by 6 bases and V by 8 bases; bases with no gene match: 7. CDR3 length: 13 residues. In DNA form, the CDR3 reads TGTGCCAGCCGTGGACAGGAGGTTCAGCCCCAGCATTTT. Translating it yields CASRGQEVQPQHF.

The chain uses TRBV6-1 and TRBJ2-7; D is uncertain. Germline assignment: CDR1 MNHNS and CDR2 SASEGT. The length of the CDR3 is 14 residues. V lost 3 bases to trimming and J lost 1 base, with 10 bases between them. The CDR3 DNA reads as TGTGCCAGCAGTGATGAGAGGCCTTCCTACGAGCAGTACTTC. Amino acids: CASSDERPSYEQYF.

This clone was found once. This chain joins TRBV15 and TRBJ1-4, with D uncertain. CDR3 length: 15 amino acids. Trimming removed 0 bases at V and 1 base at J, with 6 bases between. Per the germline V gene, CDR1 is LNHNV and CDR2 is YYDKDF (reference sequence). The CDR3 DNA is TGTGCCACCAGCAGAGAGACCGTAACTAATGAAAAACTGTTTTTT. It encodes CATSRETVTNEKLFF.

The chain links TRBV5-1 to TRBJ2-3; 12 bases are a match to TRBD2. CDR1 is SGHRS, CDR2 YFSETQ, per germline. CDR3 length: 16 residues. Trimming took 0 bases from V and 5 from J; bases not matched to a gene: 4. CDR3 nucleotides: TGCGCCAGCAGCTTGGCGAGACTAGCGGGAGAAGATACGCAGTATTTT. Its translation is CASSLARLAGEDTQYF.

This clone was found a few times. The rearrangement uses TRBV7-8 and TRBJ2-7, with a tentative D call TRBD1 (6 bases). CDR1 is SGHVS and CDR2 is FQNEAQ in the germline V gene. The CDR3 is 14 residues long. Trimming cost V 5 bases and J 3 bases, with 14 bases left between them. In nucleotides, the CDR3 is TGTGCCAGCAGCCAACAGGGTTTCGACTACGAGCAGTACTTC. It codes for CASSQQGFDYEQYF.

This chain joins TRBV5-4 and TRBJ2-7; tentative D call: TRBD1 (5 bases). Trimming cost V 2 bases and J 4 bases, with 7 bases left between them. The CDR3 covers 12 residues. Germline assignment: CDR1 SGHNT and CDR2 YYREEE (reference sequence). In nucleotides, the CDR3 is TGTGCCAGCAGCTTTCAGGGATACGAGCAGTACTTC. Translated: CASSFQGYEQYF.

The genes are TRBV28 and TRBJ2-2; D is uncertain. CDR1 MDHEN and CDR2 SYDVKM come from the germline V gene. The V gene lost 5 bases and the J gene lost 6 bases, with 16 bases spanning the gap. The CDR3 covers 15 residues. CDR3 DNA sequence: TGTGCCAGCAGTCTCACCAGTGACGGCTCCGGGGAGCTGTTTTTT. It encodes CASSLTSDGSGELFF.

This clone was observed a handful of times. The V call is TRBV7-9, the J call TRBJ1-2; unclear D gene. The CDR3 is 12 amino acids. Trimming left V 6 bases short and J 4 bases short, with 9 bases between. The germline V gene has CDR1 SEHNR and CDR2 FQNEAQ (reference sequence). CDR3 amino acids: CASSRPGYGYTF. The CDR3 nucleotides are TGTGCCAGCAGTCGGCCGGGCTATGGCTACACCTTC.

The rearrangement uses TRBV7-2 and TRBJ1-2, with TRBD1 as a possible D gene (6 bases). This CDR3 is built from 15 residues. Trimming took 4 bases from V and 8 from J, leaving 20 bases between them. Per germline, CDR1 SGHTA and CDR2 FQGNSA. CDR3 loop: CASSSLGAGDHGYTF. The CDR3 DNA sequence: TGTGCCAGCAGCTCTCTGGGTGCAGGGGATCACGGCTACACCTTC.

The chain has TRBV28 and TRBJ1-5, with 9 bases identical to TRBD1. J was trimmed by 6 bases and V by 4 bases; bases with no gene match: 4. The CDR3 is 14 residues long. Germline V CDR1 and CDR2: MDHEN, SYDVKM. The CDR3: CASSSTGGFQPQHF. In DNA form, the CDR3 reads TGTGCCAGCAGTTCCACAGGGGGCTTTCAGCCCCAGCATTTT.